The next 21 T cell receptor beta chains were all read from a single sample in a study of blood T cell repertoires in COVID-19. Produced via immunoSEQ multiplex PCR; TCRdb's table is partial and in-frame only. This table holds under 150,000 clones, almost 90% found once. Sample: peripheral blood. The origin of the receptors is a man aged 50-60 years with active or convalescent COVID-19.

The chain joins TRBV5-1 to TRBJ2-6; maybe TRBD2 (5 bases). Germline CDR1 is SGHRS and CDR2 is YFSETQ. This CDR3 is built from 18 residues. The V and J ends lost 0 bases and 0 bases respectively, with 13 bases between them. The CDR3 is CASSLVRDSHSGANVLTF. The CDR3, as DNA: TGCGCCAGCAGCTTGGTCCGGGATTCGCACTCTGGGGCCAACGTCCTGACTTTC.

The chain joins TRBV6-5 to TRBJ2-3, with D perhaps matching TRBD1 (5 bases). Trimming shortened V by 6 bases and J by 6 bases, and 7 bases separated the two germline ends. In germline, CDR1 is MNHEY, CDR2 SVGAGI. The CDR3 covers 11 residues. The CDR3 DNA reads as TGTGCCAGCAGGAACAGGGATACGCAGTATTTT. It is translated as CASRNRDTQYF.

The V call is TRBV9, the J call TRBJ2-7; the D gene is possibly TRBD2 (5 bases). The CDR3 runs 15 residues. Trimming left V 0 bases short and J 6 bases short, with 16 bases between. Germline CDR1 reads SGDLS; CDR2 reads YYNGEE. Here the CDR3 reads CASSVAMVGSSEQYF. The CDR3 region has the DNA TGTGCCAGCAGCGTAGCTATGGTGGGGAGCAGCGAGCAGTACTTC.

This clone showed up just once. The rearrangement uses TRBV28 and TRBJ2-5; TRBD2 agrees at 13 bases. CDR3 length: 16 residues. After removal of 6 bases from V and 6 bases from J, the junction contained 10 bases not matched to a gene. CDR1 MDHEN and CDR2 SYDVKM come from the germline V gene. The CDR3 DNA reads TGTGCCAGCAGAACGCCACTAGCGGGAGGGCCTCAGACCCAGTACTTC. It yields the protein CASRTPLAGGPQTQYF.

This chain joins TRBV3-1 (or the pseudogene TRBV3-2) and TRBJ1-4; 10 bases are a match to TRBD1. CDR1 and CDR2 (germline): LGHDT, YNNKEL (reference sequence). J lost 4 bases, V lost 6 bases, and 2 bases had no gene match. The CDR3 is 14 residues long. The CDR3 DNA reads TGTGCCAGCAGACGGGACAGGGGTAATGAAAAACTGTTTTTT. This gives the protein CASRRDRGNEKLFF.

The chain joins TRBV28 to TRBJ2-1; 12 nucleotides match TRBD2. Germline loops: CDR1 MDHEN, CDR2 SYDVKM. This CDR3 is 15 amino acids long. With V trimmed by 3 bases and J by 7 bases, 4 bases remained unmatched. CDR3 sequence reads: CASSLRLAGGNEQFF. The DNA for the CDR3 is TGTGCCAGCAGTTTGCGGCTAGCGGGAGGGAATGAGCAGTTCTTC.

The gene calls are TRBV5-1 and TRBJ2-2, with D unclear. Trimming stripped 2 bases from V and 5 bases from J, with 10 bases between. Germline CDR1 SGHRS, CDR2 YFSETQ. This CDR3 is built from 14 residues. The CDR3: CASSFPSTTGELFF. CDR3 nucleotides: TGCGCCAGCAGCTTTCCCTCAACAACCGGGGAGCTGTTTTTT. Supplemented by reference TRBV5-1 and TRBJ2-2, the full variable domain reads KAGVTQTPRYLIKTRGQQVTLSCSPISGHRSVSWYQQTPGQGLQFLFEYFSETQRNKGNFPGRFSGRQFSNSRSEMNVSTLELGDSALYLCASSFPSTTGELFFGEGSRLTVL.

The rearrangement links TRBV28 to TRBJ2-7; D unclear. The germline CDR1 and CDR2 sequences are MDHEN and SYDVKM. Between the trimmed V and J ends, which lost 2 bases and 9 bases, there was a span of 11 bases. The CDR3 totals 12 residues. This CDR3 is CASSLELSRQYF. The CDR3, as DNA: TGTGCCAGCAGTTTAGAACTATCCAGGCAGTACTTC.

This clone showed up just once. The CDR3 region is CASSRPGQPNTGELFF. The CDR3 nucleotides are TGTGCCAGCTCACGACCGGGACAACCTAACACCGGGGAGCTGTTTTTT. The V gene is TRBV18, the J gene TRBJ2-2; weak D call: TRBD1 (6 bases). From germline, CDR1 is KGHSH and CDR2 LQKENI. V was trimmed by 4 bases and J by 2 bases, leaving 14 bases between them. The CDR3 has 16 amino acids. Variable domain in full (rest from reference TRBV18 and TRBJ2-2): NAGVMQNPRHLVRRRGQEARLRCSPMKGHSHVYWYRQLPEEGLKFMVYLQKENIIDESGMPKERFSAEFPKEGPSILRIQQVVRGDSAAYFCASSRPGQPNTGELFFGEGSRLTVL.

This chain joins TRBV2 and TRBJ1-3, with 8 nucleotides matching TRBD1. The J segment lost 2 bases and the V segment lost 6 bases, leaving 6 bases of the junction unmatched. CDR3 length equals 15 residues. Germline values: CDR1 SNHLY, CDR2 FYNNEI. CDR3 sequence (DNA): TGTGCCAGCAGGCCCGACAGGGGAGCTGGAAACACCATATATTTT. Encoded protein: CASRPDRGAGNTIYF.

The chain uses TRBV7-6 and TRBJ2-2; 11 bases line up with TRBD2. The V segment lost 2 bases and the J segment 2 bases; nucleotides outside the gene matches: 4. Germline CDR1 and CDR2: SGHVS and FNYEAQ. The CDR3 sequence is 17 residues long. The CDR3 loop reads CASSLPTSGRNTGELFF. CDR3 DNA: TGTGCCAGCAGCTTACCCACTAGCGGGAGAAACACCGGGGAGCTGTTTTTT.

For this clone: A read error may account for a junction end that differs from germline. The genes are TRBV19 and TRBJ2-1; TRBD1 might be the D (6 bases). The CDR3 covers 16 residues. Germline-derived CDR1 and CDR2 are LNHDA and SQIVND (reference sequence). This CDR3 reads CASSTGQRDSHNEQFF. Written as DNA, the CDR3 is TGTGCCAGTAGTACAGGACAGAGAGACTCCCACAATGAGCAGTTCTTC. Full variable domain (remainder filled in from reference TRBV19 and TRBJ2-1): DGGITQSPKYLFRKEGQNVTLSCEQNLNHDAMYWYRQDPGQGLRLIYYSQIVNDFQKGDIAEGYSVSREKKESFPLTVTSAQKNPTAFYLCASSTGQRDSHNEQFFGPGTRLTVL.

The chain carries TRBV2 and TRBJ2-3; 10 positions agree with TRBD1. After removal of 8 bases from V and 5 bases from J, the junction contained 10 bases not matched to a gene. The length of the CDR3 is 15 residues. Germline V gene sequence: CDR1 SNHLY, CDR2 FYNNEI. The CDR3 is CASQDRGSGGDTQYF. In DNA form, the CDR3 reads TGTGCCAGCCAGGACAGGGGGTCCGGGGGAGATACGCAGTATTTT.

The V gene is TRBV20-1, the J gene TRBJ2-3; D is ambiguous. The V gene's germline CDR1 is DFQATT and CDR2 SNEGSKA (reference sequence). The germline V and J ends were trimmed by 0 bases and 8 bases, with 6 bases remaining between them. The CDR3 is 11 residues long. DNA of the CDR3: TGCAGTGCTAGAGATTGGCTTACGCAGTATTTT. Translated, it gives CSARDWLTQYF.

The gene calls are TRBV9 and TRBJ2-7; D might be TRBD2 (6 bases). Germline lookup yields CDR1 SGDLS and CDR2 YYNGEE. CDR3 size: 13 residues. Trimming shortened V by 4 bases and J by 3 bases, and 11 bases separated the two germline ends. The CDR3 protein is CASSSGSHYEQYF. The CDR3 DNA reads TGTGCCAGCAGCAGCGGGTCCCACTACGAGCAGTACTTC. The entire variable domain, with the rest obtained from reference TRBV9 and TRBJ2-7, is as follows: DSGVTQTPKHLITATGQRVTLRCSPRSGDLSVYWYQQSLDQGLQFLIQYYNGEERAKGNILERFSAQQFPDLHSELNLSSLELGDSALYFCASSSGSHYEQYFGPGTRLTVT.

The DNA of the CDR3 is TGTGCCAGCAGACATGGGACAGGCGGCGAGCAGTACTTC. It is translated as CASRHGTGGEQYF. V and J are TRBV27 and TRBJ2-7, with 8 bases lining up with TRBD1. The germline V gene encodes CDR1 MNHEY and CDR2 SMNVEV (reference sequence). CDR3 size: 13 residues. V lost 6 bases and J lost 6; bases outside the gene matches: 7.

V is TRBV27 and J is TRBJ2-3; 10 nucleotides line up with TRBD1. This CDR3 is 13 amino acids long. The V segment lost 5 bases and the J segment 6 bases; nucleotides outside the gene matches: 2. Germline V CDR1 and CDR2: MNHEY, SMNVEV (reference sequence). The CDR3 spells CASSDRGRDTQYF. CDR3 nucleotides: TGTGCCAGCAGTGACAGGGGGCGGGATACGCAGTATTTT.

The rearrangement uses TRBV5-1 and TRBJ1-1, with D possibly TRBD1 on 6 matching bases. Germline V gene lookup returns CDR1 SGHRS and CDR2 YFSETQ. The CDR3 sequence is 18 residues long. The V and J ends lost 3 bases and 4 bases respectively, with 25 bases between them. The CDR3, as DNA: TGCGCCAGCAGCTCCCGACAGGACCCTCTGTGGGACCCCACTGAAGCTTTCTTT. Protein product: CASSSRQDPLWDPTEAFF.

The chain is built from TRBV7-2 and TRBJ2-7; weak D call: TRBD1 (6 bases). V was trimmed by 5 bases and J by 0 bases, leaving 14 bases between them. The CDR3 loop spans 15 amino acids. The V gene's germline CDR1 is SGHTA and CDR2 FQGNSA. Here the CDR3 DNA reads TGTGCCAGCAGCCAAGGGACACTCAGCTCCTACGAGCAGTACTTC. It yields the protein CASSQGTLSSYEQYF. The whole variable domain, filled in from reference TRBV7-2 and TRBJ2-7, reads GAGVSQSPSNKVTEKGKDVELRCDPISGHTALYWYRQSLGQGLEFLIYFQGNSAPDKSGLPSDRFSAERTGGSVSTLTIQRTQQEDSAVYLCASSQGTLSSYEQYFGPGTRLTVT.

The CDR3 is CAGRQGGGEKLFF. In nucleotides, the CDR3 is TGTGCCGGAAGACAGGGAGGAGGTGAAAAACTGTTTTTT. The chain links TRBV30 to TRBJ1-4; 7 bases align to TRBD1. The CDR3 is 13 amino acids. CDR1 and CDR2 from the germline V gene are GTSNPN and SVGIG (reference sequence). V was clipped by 8 bases and J by 7 bases; unmatched bases: 10.

This chain connects TRBV7-9 to TRBJ2-1; TRBD1 agrees at 10 bases. The CDR3 extends over 14 amino acids. Germline-derived CDR1 and CDR2 are SEHNR and FQNEAQ (reference sequence). V lost 4 bases and J lost 8; bases outside the gene matches: 5. CDR3 residues: CASSSTGGKHEQFF. CDR3 in DNA: TGTGCCAGCAGCTCGACAGGGGGCAAGCATGAGCAGTTCTTC.